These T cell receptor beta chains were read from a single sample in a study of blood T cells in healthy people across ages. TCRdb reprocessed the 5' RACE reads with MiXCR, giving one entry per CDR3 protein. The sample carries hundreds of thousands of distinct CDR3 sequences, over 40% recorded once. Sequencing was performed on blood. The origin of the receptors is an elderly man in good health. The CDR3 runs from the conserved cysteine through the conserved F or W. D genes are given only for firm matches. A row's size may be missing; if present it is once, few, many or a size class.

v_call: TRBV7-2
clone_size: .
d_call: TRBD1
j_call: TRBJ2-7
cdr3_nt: TGTGCCAGCAGCCGGACAGGGCCGGTGGACGAGCAGTACTTC
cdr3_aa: CASSRTGPVDEQYF

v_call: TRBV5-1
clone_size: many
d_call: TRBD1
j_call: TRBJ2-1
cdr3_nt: TGCGCCAGCAGCTGGGGACAGGGTGCTGAGCAGTTCTTC
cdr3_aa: CASSWGQGAEQFF

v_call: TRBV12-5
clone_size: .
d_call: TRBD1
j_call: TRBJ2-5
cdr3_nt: TGTGCTAGTGGTCCCCAACAGGGGGATGAGCAGTACTTC
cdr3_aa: CASGPQQGDEQYF

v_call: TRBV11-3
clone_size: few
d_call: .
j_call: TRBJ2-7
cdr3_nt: TGTGCCAGCAGCTTAGCGGCGGGACCCCTCTACGAGCAGTACTTC
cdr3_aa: CASSLAAGPLYEQYF

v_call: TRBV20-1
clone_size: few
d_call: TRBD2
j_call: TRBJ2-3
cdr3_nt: TGCAGTGCACAGACTAGCGGGGCGAACACAGATACGCAGTATTTT
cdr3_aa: CSAQTSGANTDTQYF

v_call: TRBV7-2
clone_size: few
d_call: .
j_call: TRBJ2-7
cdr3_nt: TGTGCCAGCAGCTTAGGAGGGGCAGTAGCCTACGAGCAGTACTTC
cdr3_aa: CASSLGGAVAYEQYF

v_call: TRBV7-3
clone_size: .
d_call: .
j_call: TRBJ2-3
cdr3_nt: TGTGCCAGCAGCCTGAATCGGGCCGGAGGTGGGGATACGCAGTATTTT
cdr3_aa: CASSLNRAGGGDTQYF

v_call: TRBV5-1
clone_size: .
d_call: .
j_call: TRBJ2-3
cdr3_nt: TGCGTCTGGAGAGACAGCACAGATACGCAGTATTTT
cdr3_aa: CVWRDSTDTQYF

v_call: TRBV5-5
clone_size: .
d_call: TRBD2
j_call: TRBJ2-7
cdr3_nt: TGTGCCAGCAGGACCGGGACTAGGCTCTACGAGCAGTACTTC
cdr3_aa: CASRTGTRLYEQYF

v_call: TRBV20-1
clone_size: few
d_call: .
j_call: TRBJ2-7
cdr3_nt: TGCAGTGCTAGAGATTCCGGCAGGGTATACGAGCAGTACTTC
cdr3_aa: CSARDSGRVYEQYF

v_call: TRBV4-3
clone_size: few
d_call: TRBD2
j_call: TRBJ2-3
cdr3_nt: TGCGCCAGCGCACTTGGACTAGCGTTTAGCACAGATACGCAGTATTTT
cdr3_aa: CASALGLAFSTDTQYF

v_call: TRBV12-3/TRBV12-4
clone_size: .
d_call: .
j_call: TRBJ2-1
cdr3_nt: TGTGCCAGCAGTTTTATTGACCGGGAGCAGTTCTTC
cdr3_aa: CASSFIDREQFF

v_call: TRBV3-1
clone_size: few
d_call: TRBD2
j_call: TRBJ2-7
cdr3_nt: TGTGCCAGCAGCCAGGGAGGGCGCTACGAGCAGTACTTC
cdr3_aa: CASSQGGRYEQYF

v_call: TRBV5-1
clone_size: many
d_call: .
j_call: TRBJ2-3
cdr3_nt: TGCGCCAGCAGCAGGGACTCGAATACGCAGTATTTT
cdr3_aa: CASSRDSNTQYF

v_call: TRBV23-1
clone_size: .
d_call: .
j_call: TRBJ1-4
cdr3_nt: TGCGCCAGCCTTCGGGGCGGGGGTGCGGATGAAAAACTGTTTTTT
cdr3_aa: CASLRGGGADEKLFF

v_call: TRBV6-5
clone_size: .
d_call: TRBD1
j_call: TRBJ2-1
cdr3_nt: TGTGCCAGCAGTGGGGGACAGTACAATGAGCAGTTCTTC
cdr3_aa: CASSGGQYNEQFF

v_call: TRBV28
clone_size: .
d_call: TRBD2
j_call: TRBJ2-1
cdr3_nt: TGTGCCAGCCTTTTAGCGGGAGGGCAATTCAATGAGCAGTTCTTC
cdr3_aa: CASLLAGGQFNEQFF

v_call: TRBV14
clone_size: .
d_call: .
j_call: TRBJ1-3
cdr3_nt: TGTGCCAGCAGCCAAGGGCTGGGATCGGACACCATATATTTT
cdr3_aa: CASSQGLGSDTIYF

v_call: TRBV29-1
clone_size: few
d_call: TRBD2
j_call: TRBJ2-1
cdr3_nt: TGCAGCGTTGAAGCCCTCCGCGGACTAGCGGCCTCCCCGGGCTTCTACAATGAGCAGTTCTTC
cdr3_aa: CSVEALRGLAASPGFYNEQFF

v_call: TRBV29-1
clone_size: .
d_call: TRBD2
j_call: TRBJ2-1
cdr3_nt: TGCAGCGTTGAGGGCCTTAGCGGGGGGCCCGTGAATGAGCAGTTCTTC
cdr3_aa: CSVEGLSGGPVNEQFF

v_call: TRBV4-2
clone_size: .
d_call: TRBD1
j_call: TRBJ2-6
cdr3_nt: TGTGCCAGCAGCCAACACGGAACGGCAGGGGGCACCTCTGGGGCCAACGTCCTGACTTTC
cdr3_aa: CASSQHGTAGGTSGANVLTF

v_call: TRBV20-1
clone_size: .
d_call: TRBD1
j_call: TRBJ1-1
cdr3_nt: TGCAGCGCTGTGACAGGGGTTTATGGTGAAGCTTTCTTT
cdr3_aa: CSAVTGVYGEAFF

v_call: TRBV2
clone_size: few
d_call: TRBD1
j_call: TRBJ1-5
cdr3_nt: TGTGCCAGCAGGGGGACAGGGGGCGGTCAGCCCCAGCATTTT
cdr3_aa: CASRGTGGGQPQHF

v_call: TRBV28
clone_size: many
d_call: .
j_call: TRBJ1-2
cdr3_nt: TGTGCCAGCAGTTTAAGCGGGGGGTCCTATGGCTACACCTTC
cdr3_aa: CASSLSGGSYGYTF

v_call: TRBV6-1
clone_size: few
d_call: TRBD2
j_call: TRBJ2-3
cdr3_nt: TGTGCCAGCAGAAAAAGTTCAGCGGGAGGGCAAGCAGATACGCAGTATTTT
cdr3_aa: CASRKSSAGGQADTQYF

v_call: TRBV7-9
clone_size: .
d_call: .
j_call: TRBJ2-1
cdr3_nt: TGTGCCAGCAGCAGCGCAACAGGGAGCTCCTACAATGAGCAGTTCTTC
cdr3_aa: CASSSATGSSYNEQFF

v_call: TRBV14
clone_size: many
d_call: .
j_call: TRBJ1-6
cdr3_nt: TGTGCCAGCAGCCACCCAAATTCACCCCTCCACTTT
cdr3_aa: CASSHPNSPLHF

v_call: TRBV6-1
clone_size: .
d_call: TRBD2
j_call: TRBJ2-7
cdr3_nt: TGTGCCAGCAGTCCGGACCCCGGGTCGAGGGGAGGGATGTACGAGCAGTACTTC
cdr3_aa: CASSPDPGSRGGMYEQYF

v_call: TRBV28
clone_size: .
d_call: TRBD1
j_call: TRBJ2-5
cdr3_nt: TGTGCCAACAGTTTAAGGGGGACAGGGGGCGAGACCCAGTACTTC
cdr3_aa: CANSLRGTGGETQYF

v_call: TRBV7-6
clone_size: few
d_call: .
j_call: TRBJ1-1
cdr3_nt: TGTGCCAGCAGCTTAACTGGGAGCACTGAAGCTTTCTTT
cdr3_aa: CASSLTGSTEAFF

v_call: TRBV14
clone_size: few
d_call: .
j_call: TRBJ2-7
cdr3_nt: TGTGCCAGCAGCCAAAGGTCCGGGACTGGCATTGGGAAAAAGTACTTC
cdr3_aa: CASSQRSGTGIGKKYF

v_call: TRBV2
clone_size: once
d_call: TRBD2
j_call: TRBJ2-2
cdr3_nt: TGTGCCAGCAGTGTTTCGGCGGGAGGGGGGCCCGGGGAGCTGTTTTTT
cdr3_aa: CASSVSAGGGPGELFF

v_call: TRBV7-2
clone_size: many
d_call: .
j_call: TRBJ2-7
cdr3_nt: TGTGCCAGCAGCTTAACCTCTGCAGGGGGAGGGAGCGAGCAGTACTTC
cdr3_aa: CASSLTSAGGGSEQYF

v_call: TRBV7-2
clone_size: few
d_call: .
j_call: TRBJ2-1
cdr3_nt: TGTGCCAGCAGCTTAGGGTTCGCGGGTACCGCCTACAATGAGCAGTTCTTC
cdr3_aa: CASSLGFAGTAYNEQFF

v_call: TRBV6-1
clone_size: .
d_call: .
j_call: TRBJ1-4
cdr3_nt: TGTGCCAGCAGTGAACGGGGCCTCATCCTTAATGAAAAACTGTTTTTT
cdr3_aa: CASSERGLILNEKLFF

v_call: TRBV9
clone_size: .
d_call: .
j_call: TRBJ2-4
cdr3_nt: TGTGCCAGCAGCCCTTCGGACAGAAAAAACATTCAGTACTTC
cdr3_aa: CASSPSDRKNIQYF

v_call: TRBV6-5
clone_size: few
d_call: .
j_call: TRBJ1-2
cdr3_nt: TGTGCCAGCAGTTACGGGCTGAACCACAACTATGGCTACACCTTC
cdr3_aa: CASSYGLNHNYGYTF

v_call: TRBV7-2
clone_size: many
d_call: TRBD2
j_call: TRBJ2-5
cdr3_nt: TGTGCCAGCAGCTTGGGGCTAGCGGGGGGCCCCCAAGAGACCCAGTACTTC
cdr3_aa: CASSLGLAGGPQETQYF

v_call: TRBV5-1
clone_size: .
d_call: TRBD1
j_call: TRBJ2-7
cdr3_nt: TGCGCCAGCAGCGTTGGGGGACAGGAGACCTACGAGCAGTACTTC
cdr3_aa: CASSVGGQETYEQYF

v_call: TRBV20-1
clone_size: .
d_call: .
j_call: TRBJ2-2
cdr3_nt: TGCAGTGCGCCAGCGAGGAGGGGGCGAGGGGAGCTGTTTTTT
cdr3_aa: CSAPARRGRGELFF

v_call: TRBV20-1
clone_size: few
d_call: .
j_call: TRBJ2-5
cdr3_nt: TGCAGTGCTACCGTATTGCGGGGCCAAGAGACCCAGTACTTC
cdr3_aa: CSATVLRGQETQYF